The T cell receptor (beta chain) under discussion was sequenced for a study of cytomegalovirus exposure and HLA in healthy donors. The wider study: Out of 180 million or so T cells, an earlier analysis found 117 million unique TCR beta sequences in total.

Study-level results: TCR beta sequences reportedly predicted most subjects' HLA-A and HLA-B alleles accurately. There were several of the most significant clusters that appeared linked to common viral pathogens in a later analysis.

Per germline, CDR1 SGHVS and CDR2 FNYEAQ. This CDR3 has 13 residues. V dropped 3 bases and J dropped 7 bases, with 7 bases sitting between them. Points on this clone: The antigen remains unidentified.

The PCR had 60 Vbeta and 13 Jbeta primers. The method was immunoSEQ multiplex PCR; TCRdb's version includes in-frame clones alone and lacks a portion of them. The data show over 55,000 clones, and the top ten clones hold approximately 16%. The specimen was PBMCs. V usage is TRBV7-6 and J usage is TRBJ1-6, with D possibly matching TRBD1 (5 bases). This clonotype originated in a boy between 10 and 17 years old in good health and CMV-seronegative. The CDR3 DNA sequence: TGTGCCAGCAGCTTGGAGGGGAATTCACCCCTCCACTTT. It yields the protein CASSLEGNSPLHF.